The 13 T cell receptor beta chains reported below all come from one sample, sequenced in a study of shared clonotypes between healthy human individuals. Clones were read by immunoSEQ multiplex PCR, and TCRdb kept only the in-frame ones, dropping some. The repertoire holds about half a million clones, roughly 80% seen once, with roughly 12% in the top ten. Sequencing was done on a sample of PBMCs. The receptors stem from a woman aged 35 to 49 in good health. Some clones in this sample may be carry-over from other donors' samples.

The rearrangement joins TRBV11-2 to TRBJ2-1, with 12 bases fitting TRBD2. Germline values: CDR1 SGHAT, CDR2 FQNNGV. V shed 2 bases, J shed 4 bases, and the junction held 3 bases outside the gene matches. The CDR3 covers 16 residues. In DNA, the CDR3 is TGTGCCAGCAGCTTACACGGACTAGCGGGATACAATGAGCAGTTCTTC. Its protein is CASSLHGLAGYNEQFF.

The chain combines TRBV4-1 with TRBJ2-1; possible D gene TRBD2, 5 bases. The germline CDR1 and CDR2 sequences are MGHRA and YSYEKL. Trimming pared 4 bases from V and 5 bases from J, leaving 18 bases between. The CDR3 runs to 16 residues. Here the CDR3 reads CASSPAQDLSHNEQFF. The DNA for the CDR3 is TGCGCCAGCAGCCCCGCTCAGGACTTGTCTCACAATGAGCAGTTCTTC.

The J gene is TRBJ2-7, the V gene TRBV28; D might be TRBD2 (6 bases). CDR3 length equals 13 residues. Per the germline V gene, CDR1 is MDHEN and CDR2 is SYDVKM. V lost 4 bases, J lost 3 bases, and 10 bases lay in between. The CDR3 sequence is CASSYPGGYEQYF. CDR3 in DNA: TGTGCCAGCAGTTACCCCGGGGGCTACGAGCAGTACTTC.

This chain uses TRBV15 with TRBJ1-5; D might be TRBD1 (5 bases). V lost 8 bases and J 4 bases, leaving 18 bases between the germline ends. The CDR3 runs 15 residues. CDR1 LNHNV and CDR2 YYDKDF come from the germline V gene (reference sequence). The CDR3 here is CATDPIRTRNQPQHF. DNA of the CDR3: TGTGCCACCGACCCAATCCGGACACGAAATCAGCCCCAGCATTTT.

CDR3 nucleotide sequence: TGCGCCAGCAGCTGGGGACAGGGGGCTGATGACACCGGGGAGCTGTTTTTT. This translates into CASSWGQGADDTGELFF. The genes are TRBV5-1 and TRBJ2-2; TRBD1 matches 12 bases. V shed 3 bases, J shed 3 bases, and the junction held 6 bases outside the gene matches. The CDR3 extends over 17 amino acids. Germline V lookup: CDR1 SGHRS, CDR2 YFSETQ.

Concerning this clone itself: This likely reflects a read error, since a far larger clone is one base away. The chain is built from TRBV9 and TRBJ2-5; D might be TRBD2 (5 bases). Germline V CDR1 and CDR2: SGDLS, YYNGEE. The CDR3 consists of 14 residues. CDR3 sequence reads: CASSRLANQETQYF. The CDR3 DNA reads TGTGCAAGCAGCCGTCTAGCTAACCAAGAGACCCAGTACTTC. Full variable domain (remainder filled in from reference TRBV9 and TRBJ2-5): DSGVTQTPKHLITATGQRVTLRCSPRSGDLSVYWYQQSLDQGLQFLIQYYNGEERAKGNILERFSAQQFPDLHSELNLSSLELGDSALYFCASSRLANQETQYFGPGTRLLVL.

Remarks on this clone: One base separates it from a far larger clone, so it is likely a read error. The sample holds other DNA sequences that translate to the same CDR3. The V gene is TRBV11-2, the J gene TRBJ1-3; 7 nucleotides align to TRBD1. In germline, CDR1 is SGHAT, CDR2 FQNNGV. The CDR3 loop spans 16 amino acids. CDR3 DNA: TGTGCCAGTAGCTTAGATCTGCAGGGGGCTGGAAACACCATATATTTT. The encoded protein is CASSLDLQGAGNTIYF.

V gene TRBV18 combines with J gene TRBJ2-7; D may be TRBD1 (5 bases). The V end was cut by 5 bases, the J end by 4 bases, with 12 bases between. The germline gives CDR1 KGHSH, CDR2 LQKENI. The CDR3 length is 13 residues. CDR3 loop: CASSEYRWYEQYF. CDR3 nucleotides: TGTGCCAGCTCAGAGTACAGGTGGTACGAGCAGTACTTC.

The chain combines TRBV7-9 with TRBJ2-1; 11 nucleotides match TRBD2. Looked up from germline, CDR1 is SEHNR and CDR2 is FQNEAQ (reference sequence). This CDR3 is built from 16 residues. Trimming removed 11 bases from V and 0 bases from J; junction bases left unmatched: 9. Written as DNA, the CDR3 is TGTGCCGGGGGGCGACTAGCGGGAACCTCCTACAATGAGCAGTTCTTC. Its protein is CAGGRLAGTSYNEQFF.

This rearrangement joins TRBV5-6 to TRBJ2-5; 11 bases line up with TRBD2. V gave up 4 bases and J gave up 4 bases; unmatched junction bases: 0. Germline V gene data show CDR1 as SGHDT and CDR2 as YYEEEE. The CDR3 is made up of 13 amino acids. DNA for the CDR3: TGTGCCAGCAGCGGACTAGCGGGAGAGACCCAGTACTTC. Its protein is CASSGLAGETQYF. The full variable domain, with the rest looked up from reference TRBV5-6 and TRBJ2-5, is DAGVTQSPTHLIKTRGQQVTLRCSPKSGHDTVSWYQQALGQGPQFIFQYYEEEERQRGNFPDRFSGHQFPNYSSELNVNALLLGDSALYLCASSGLAGETQYFGPGTRLLVL.

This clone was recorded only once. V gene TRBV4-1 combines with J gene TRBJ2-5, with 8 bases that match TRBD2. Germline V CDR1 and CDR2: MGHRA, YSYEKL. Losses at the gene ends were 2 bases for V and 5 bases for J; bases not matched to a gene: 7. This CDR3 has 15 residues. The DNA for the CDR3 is TGCGCCAGCAGCCAATCCGGGGGGGCGCTGGAGACCCAGTACTTC. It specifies CASSQSGGALETQYF.

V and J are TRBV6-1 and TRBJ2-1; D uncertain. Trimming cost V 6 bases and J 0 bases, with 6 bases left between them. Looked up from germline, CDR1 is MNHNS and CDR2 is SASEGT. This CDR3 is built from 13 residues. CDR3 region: CASSPDSYNEQFF. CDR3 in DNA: TGTGCCAGCAGCCCTGACTCCTACAATGAGCAGTTCTTC.

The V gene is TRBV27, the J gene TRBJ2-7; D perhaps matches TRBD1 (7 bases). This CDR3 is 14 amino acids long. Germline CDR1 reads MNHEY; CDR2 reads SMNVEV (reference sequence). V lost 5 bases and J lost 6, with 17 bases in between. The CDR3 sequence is CASSPAGQWGEQYF. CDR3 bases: TGTGCCAGCAGTCCGGCGGGACAGTGGGGCGAGCAGTACTTC.